The 8 T cell receptor beta chains listed next were all sequenced from one sample in a study of human T cells and chemical hapten exposure. The time point was: pre-sensitization, week 0. Treatment denoted: therapeutic diphenylcyclopropenone sensitization with weekly scalp DPC. Someone pulled total RNA out of unfractionated whole blood. TCRdb analysed the RACE reads with MiXCR anew, one entry per CDR3 protein. The sample includes tens of thousands of distinct CDR3 sequences, about a tenth of them seen just once. The sequences come from whole blood, collected in connection with sensitization to the hapten diphenylcyclopropenone (DPC). These receptors came from a middle-aged man with alopecia areata. Some clones in this sample may be carry-over from other donors' samples.

This clonotype showed up many times. The rearrangement links TRBV7-9 to TRBJ2-1; D perhaps matches TRBD2 (6 bases). Germline CDR1 is SEHNR and CDR2 is FQNEAQ (reference sequence). V was pared by 4 bases and J by 4 bases, with 14 bases between. The CDR3 is 15 residues long. CDR3 loop: CASSSGSWGYNEQFF. The CDR3 DNA reads as TGTGCCAGCAGCTCCGGGAGCTGGGGTTACAATGAGCAGTTCTTC.

This clonotype was detected only a few times. V gene TRBV29-1 combines with J gene TRBJ2-3; D might be TRBD1 (6 bases). The length of the CDR3 is 12 residues. Trimming pared 5 bases from V and 6 bases from J, leaving 12 bases between. Germline CDR1 SQVTM, CDR2 ANQGSEA. CDR3 in DNA: TGCAGCGTTCAAAGACAGGCGGATACGCAGTATTTT. Translated: CSVQRQADTQYF.

Ten or more counts support this clonotype. CDR3 in DNA: TGTGCCAGCAGCCTCGGGACCGCTACCTACAATGAGCAGTTCTTC. This sequence encodes CASSLGTATYNEQFF. The V and J genes are TRBV7-2 and TRBJ2-1; D is perhaps TRBD1 or TRBD2 (5 bases each). The CDR3 consists of 15 residues. Trimming removed 5 bases from V and 2 bases from J, with 13 bases in between. Germline V gene sequence: CDR1 SGHTA, CDR2 FQGNSA.

This clonotype was observed a single time. The chain joins TRBV7-2 to TRBJ1-4, with a possible D match to TRBD1 (5 bases). The CDR3 runs to 14 residues. Germline CDR1 and CDR2: SGHTA and FQGNSA. Trimming left V 5 bases short and J 8 bases short, with 15 bases between. CDR3 nucleotide sequence: TGTGCCAGCAGCCGCATGCAGCGGGGGGAAAAACTGTTTTTT. Amino acids: CASSRMQRGEKLFF.

The chain employs TRBV7-2 and TRBJ2-7; 9 nucleotides match TRBD2. Germline lookup yields CDR1 SGHTA and CDR2 FQGNSA. The length of the CDR3 is 15 residues. J was trimmed by 7 bases and V by 5 bases; bases with no gene match: 12. CDR3: CASSPRASGMREQYF. The CDR3 region has the DNA TGTGCCAGCAGCCCGAGGGCTAGCGGGATGCGAGAGCAGTACTTC.

A few counts support this clonotype. The DNA for the CDR3 is TGTGCCAGCAGTCTAGCGGCAGGGGACTATGGCTACACCTTC. Its protein product is CASSLAAGDYGYTF. The chain uses TRBV7-2 and TRBJ1-2, with D possibly matching TRBD1 (6 bases). This CDR3 has 14 amino acids. Germline CDR1 is SGHTA and CDR2 is FQGNSA. Trimming pared 6 bases from V and 3 bases from J, leaving 14 bases between.

This clonotype was detected many times. The chain carries TRBV7-6 and TRBJ2-1, with TRBD2 matching 10 bases. The CDR3 length is 15 residues. From germline, CDR1 is SGHVS and CDR2 FNYEAQ. V shed 1 base, J shed 6 bases, and the junction held 3 bases outside the gene matches. The CDR3 nucleotides are TGTGCCAGCAGCTTAGTCGGGACTAGCGTCAATGAGCAGTTCTTC. It codes for CASSLVGTSVNEQFF. Filled out from reference TRBV7-6 and TRBJ2-1, the complete variable domain reads GAGVSQSPRYKVTKRGQDVALRCDPISGHVSLYWYRQALGQGPEFLTYFNYEAQQDKSGLPNDRFSAERPEGSISTLTIQRTEQRDSAMYRCASSLVGTSVNEQFFGPGTRLTVL.

This clonotype was detected a few times. The V and J genes are TRBV28 and TRBJ1-1; 9 nucleotides line up with TRBD1. The germline V gene encodes CDR1 MDHEN and CDR2 SYDVKM. CDR3 size: 16 residues. The V gene end was trimmed by 6 bases and the J gene end by 4 bases; junction bases not matched to a gene: 12. The CDR3 coding sequence is TGTGCCAGCAGCTCGCGTCCTGGACAGGGGACCACTGAAGCTTTCTTT. This encodes CASSSRPGQGTTEAFF. Drawing the rest from reference TRBV28 and TRBJ1-1, the complete variable domain is DVKVTQSSRYLVKRTGEKVFLECVQDMDHENMFWYRQDPGLGLRLIYFSYDVKMKEKGDIPEGYSVSREKKERFSLILESASTNQTSMYLCASSSRPGQGTTEAFFGQGTRLTVV.